The 18 T cell receptor beta chains presented below share a single source sample, sequenced in a study of shared clonotypes between healthy human individuals. Sequenced by immunoSEQ multiplex PCR; TCRdb stores in-frame clones only, minus some. The sample lists 190,000 or so clones; around 63% were seen once. The sequenced sample was memory CD4+ T cells sorted from blood. The subset was: CD45RA-negative fraction. Every receptor here comes from a man aged 25-45 years in good health.

The J gene is TRBJ2-2, the V gene TRBV9; 7 bases are shared with TRBD2. V shed 4 bases and J 1 base; nucleotides not matched to a gene: 4. The CDR3 totals 15 residues. Germline lookup yields CDR1 SGDLS and CDR2 YYNGEE. CDR3 bases: TGTGCCAGCAGCCAATTAGCGGGGAACACCGGGGAGCTGTTTTTT. Its translation is CASSQLAGNTGELFF. The full variable domain, in which reference TRBV9 and TRBJ2-2 provide the parts outside the CDR3, is DSGVTQTPKHLITATGQRVTLRCSPRSGDLSVYWYQQSLDQGLQFLIQYYNGEERAKGNILERFSAQQFPDLHSELNLSSLELGDSALYFCASSQLAGNTGELFFGEGSRLTVL.

J is TRBJ2-5 and V is TRBV10-2; maybe TRBD1 (6 bases). The CDR3 consists of 13 residues. Germline CDR1 and CDR2: WSHSY and SAAADI. Trimming removed 6 bases from V and 2 bases from J, with 10 bases in between. The CDR3 DNA sequence: TGCGCCAGCAGAGAACAGGGTCAAGAGACCCAGTACTTC. Its protein is CASREQGQETQYF.

The chain combines TRBV5-1 with TRBJ2-5, with D possibly matching TRBD2 (5 bases). V lost 6 bases and J lost 2, with 8 bases in between. The CDR3 totals 12 residues. Germline lookup yields CDR1 SGHRS and CDR2 YFSETQ. The chain's CDR3 is CASTEGQETQYF. The CDR3 nucleotides are TGCGCCAGCACCGAGGGACAAGAGACCCAGTACTTC.

This clone came up a few times. Compared with germline, one end of the junction differs, possibly owing to a read error. This chain joins TRBV13 and TRBJ2-7; D may be TRBD1 (8 bases). Germline V CDR1 and CDR2: PRHDT, FYEKMQ (reference sequence). The CDR3 runs to 15 residues. Written as DNA, the CDR3 is TGTACCAGCAGCTCCAACAGGGGGGGACTTCGCGAGCAGTACTTC. It translates to CTSSSNRGGLREQYF. Based on the CDR3 plus reference TRBV13 and TRBJ2-7, the full variable domain is AAGVIQSPRHLIKEKRETATLKCYPIPRHDTVYWYQQGPGQDPQFLISFYEKMQSDKGSIPDRFSAQQFSDYHSELNMSSLELGDSALYFCTSSSNRGGLREQYFGPGTRLTVT.

This clone has only a few counts. This sequence joins TRBV29-1 and TRBJ1-5, with D possibly matching TRBD1 (5 bases). CDR3 length equals 13 residues. Germline V CDR1 and CDR2: SQVTM, ANQGSEA. The V gene lost 5 bases and the J gene lost 4 bases, with 12 bases spanning the gap. CDR3 nucleotide sequence: TGCAGCGTTATCACATCAGGGAATCAGCCCCAGCATTTT. Translated: CSVITSGNQPQHF. The entire variable domain, with the rest obtained from reference TRBV29-1 and TRBJ1-5, is as follows: SAVISQKPSRDICQRGTSLTIQCQVDSQVTMMFWYRQQPGQSLTLIATANQGSEATYESGFVIDKFPISRPNLTFSTLTVSNMSPEDSSIYLCSVITSGNQPQHFGDGTRLSIL.

The chain employs TRBV4-3 and TRBJ1-2, with a possible D match to TRBD1 (5 bases). The V end was cut by 4 bases, the J end by 3 bases, with 18 bases between. Germline CDR1 LGHNA, CDR2 YSLEER. The CDR3 is 16 amino acids. DNA of the CDR3: TGCGCCAGCAGCCGTGGGGCAGGAGGTTTCGACTATGGCTACACCTTC. It codes for CASSRGAGGFDYGYTF.

The rearrangement links TRBV19 to TRBJ1-4, with D perhaps TRBD1 (5 bases). The CDR3 totals 16 residues. Germline V gene data show CDR1 as LNHDA and CDR2 as SQIVND (reference sequence). V was shortened by 5 bases and J by 7 bases, with 20 bases between the two germline ends. CDR3 bases: TGTGCCAGTAGTTCCGTTTTGGGGGGGAATGGTGAAAAACTGTTTTTT. Translating gives CASSSVLGGNGEKLFF.

This clone was recorded once. The chain uses TRBV5-1 and TRBJ1-2; 8 bases match TRBD1. The V gene end was trimmed by 4 bases and the J gene end by 3 bases; junction bases not matched to a gene: 11. This CDR3 comprises 16 residues. Germline V CDR1 and CDR2: SGHRS, YFSETQ. CDR3 protein: CASSAGGSGFYYGYTF. The CDR3 coding sequence is TGCGCCAGCAGCGCAGGGGGCTCGGGCTTCTACTATGGCTACACCTTC.

This sequence joins TRBV2 and TRBJ2-1, with a tentative D call TRBD2 (6 bases). Trimming left V 2 bases short and J 4 bases short, with 12 bases between. In germline, CDR1 is SNHLY, CDR2 FYNNEI. This CDR3 has 15 amino acids. CDR3 in amino acids: CASSEWTGEYNEQFF. CDR3 DNA sequence: TGTGCCAGCAGTGAATGGACGGGGGAATACAATGAGCAGTTCTTC.

V and J are TRBV29-1 and TRBJ2-1; 11 nucleotides line up with TRBD2. With V trimmed by 6 bases and J by 7 bases, 11 bases remained unmatched. The CDR3 spans 15 residues. From germline, CDR1 is SQVTM and CDR2 ANQGSEA. CDR3 in amino acids: CSVHTSGRGKNEQFF. The CDR3 bases are TGCAGCGTCCATACTAGCGGGAGAGGGAAGAATGAGCAGTTCTTC.

V is TRBV11-2 and J is TRBJ2-3; D gene uncertain. Germline assignment: CDR1 SGHAT and CDR2 FQNNGV. Trimming removed 5 bases at V and 0 bases at J, with 12 bases between. This CDR3 is 15 amino acids long. In DNA form, the CDR3 reads TGTGCCAGCAGCCGAATACCACAGAGCACAGATACGCAGTATTTT. Translation gives CASSRIPQSTDTQYF. The full variable domain, with the rest looked up from reference TRBV11-2 and TRBJ2-3, is EAGVAQSPRYKIIEKRQSVAFWCNPISGHATLYWYQQILGQGPKLLIQFQNNGVVDDSQLPKDRFSAERLKGVDSTLKIQPAKLEDSAVYLCASSRIPQSTDTQYFGPGTRLTVL.

This clone has a single count. The chain combines TRBV6-6 with TRBJ1-1; D gene uncertain. This CDR3 is 15 amino acids long. V dropped 3 bases and J dropped 1 base, with 12 bases sitting between them. Germline V gene sequence: CDR1 MNHNY, CDR2 SVGAGI (reference sequence). CDR3 nucleotide sequence: TGTGCCAGCAGTTATCCAGGTGTCCGGAACACTGAAGCTTTCTTT. It yields the protein CASSYPGVRNTEAFF.

This clone occurred many times. The chain employs TRBV27 and TRBJ2-2, with 8 bases aligning to TRBD1. This CDR3 is 15 amino acids long. CDR1 and CDR2 (germline): MNHEY, SMNVEV (reference sequence). The trim removed 5 bases at V and 4 bases at J, leaving 6 bases unmatched. CDR3 sequence: CASSPQGAPTGELFF. CDR3 nucleotide sequence: TGTGCCAGCAGTCCCCAGGGGGCCCCCACCGGGGAGCTGTTTTTT.

The rearrangement uses TRBV5-1 and TRBJ1-1; D gene uncertain. V shed 0 bases and J shed 1 base, with 10 bases lying between them. The CDR3 has 15 residues. Germline CDR1 is SGHRS and CDR2 is YFSETQ. The CDR3 coding sequence is TGCGCCAGCAGCTTGGAAGAGGGCCGGAACACTGAAGCTTTCTTT. This translates into CASSLEEGRNTEAFF.

The CDR3 DNA is TGCGCCAGCAGTCTACTGGGGCGGGGCTTCTACGAGCAGTACTTC. Translated: CASSLLGRGFYEQYF. The chain has TRBV5-1 and TRBJ2-7, with a weak D call TRBD2 (6 bases). V was trimmed by 5 bases and J by 3 bases, leaving 18 bases between them. Per germline, CDR1 SGHRS and CDR2 YFSETQ. The CDR3 is 15 residues long.

The chain combines TRBV5-5 with TRBJ2-2; D gene uncertain. The V end was cut by 5 bases, the J end by 5 bases, with 16 bases between. Germline lookup yields CDR1 SGHKS and CDR2 YYEKEE (reference sequence). CDR3 length: 15 residues. This chain's CDR3 is CASRDTKLGTGELFF. CDR3 sequence (DNA): TGTGCCAGCAGGGATACAAAACTTGGGACCGGGGAGCTGTTTTTT.

The chain uses TRBV18 and TRBJ1-1; tentative D call: TRBD1 (6 bases). Germline CDR1 is KGHSH and CDR2 is LQKENI. The ends were cut back, 2 bases at V and 3 bases at J, with 13 bases in the middle. The CDR3 sequence is 15 residues long. The CDR3 DNA sequence: TGTGCCAGCTCACCATGGGGGGGCGAGGACACTGAAGCTTTCTTT. Its protein product is CASSPWGGEDTEAFF.

This clone was seen a single time. The gene calls are TRBV5-1 and TRBJ2-1, with TRBD2 matching over 7 bases. This CDR3 has 14 residues. CDR1 is SGHRS and CDR2 is YFSETQ in the germline V gene. V shed 3 bases, J shed 10 bases, and the junction held 10 bases outside the gene matches. Here the CDR3 reads CASSSPGLHPEQFF. DNA of the CDR3: TGCGCCAGCAGCTCCCCGGGACTACATCCCGAGCAGTTCTTC.